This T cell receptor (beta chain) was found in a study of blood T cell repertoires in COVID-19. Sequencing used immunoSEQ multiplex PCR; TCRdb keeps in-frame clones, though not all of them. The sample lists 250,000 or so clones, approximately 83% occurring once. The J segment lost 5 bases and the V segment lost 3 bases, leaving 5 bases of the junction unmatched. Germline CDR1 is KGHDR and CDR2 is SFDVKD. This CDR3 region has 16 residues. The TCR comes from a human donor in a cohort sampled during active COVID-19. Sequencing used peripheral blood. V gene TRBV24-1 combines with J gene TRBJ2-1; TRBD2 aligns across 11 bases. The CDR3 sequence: CATSDPGTSGNNEQFF. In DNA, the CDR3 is TGTGCCACCAGTGATCCTGGGACTAGCGGAAACAATGAGCAGTTCTTC.